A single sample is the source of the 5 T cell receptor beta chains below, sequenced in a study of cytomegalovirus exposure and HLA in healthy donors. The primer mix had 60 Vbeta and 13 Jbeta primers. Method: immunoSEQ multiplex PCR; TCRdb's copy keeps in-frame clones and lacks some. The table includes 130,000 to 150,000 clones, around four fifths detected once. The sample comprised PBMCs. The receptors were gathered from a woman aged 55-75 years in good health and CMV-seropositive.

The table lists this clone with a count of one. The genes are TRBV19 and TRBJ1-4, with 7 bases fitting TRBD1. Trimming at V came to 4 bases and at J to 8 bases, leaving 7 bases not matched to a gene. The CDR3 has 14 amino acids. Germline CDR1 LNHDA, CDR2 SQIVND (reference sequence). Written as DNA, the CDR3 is TGTGCCAGTAGTACGGACAGGCGAGGAGAAAAACTGTTTTTT. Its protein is CASSTDRRGEKLFF.

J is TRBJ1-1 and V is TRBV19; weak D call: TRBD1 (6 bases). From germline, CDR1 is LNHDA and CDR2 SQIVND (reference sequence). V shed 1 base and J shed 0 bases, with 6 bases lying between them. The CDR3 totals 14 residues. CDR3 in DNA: TGTGCCAGTAGTATAGGGGGGCTGAACACTGAAGCTTTCTTT. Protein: CASSIGGLNTEAFF.

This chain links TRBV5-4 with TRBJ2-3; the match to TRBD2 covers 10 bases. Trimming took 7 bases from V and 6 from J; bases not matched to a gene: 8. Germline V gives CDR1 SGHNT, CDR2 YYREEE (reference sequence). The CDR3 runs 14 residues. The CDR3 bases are TGTGCCAGCCAGGCTAGCGGGAGAGGGGATACGCAGTATTTT. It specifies CASQASGRGDTQYF.

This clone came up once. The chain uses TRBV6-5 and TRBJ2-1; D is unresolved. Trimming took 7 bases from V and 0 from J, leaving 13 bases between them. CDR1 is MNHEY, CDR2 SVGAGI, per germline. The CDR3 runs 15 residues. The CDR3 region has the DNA TGTGCCAGCACCAATAGCCTGAGCTCCTACAATGAGCAGTTCTTC. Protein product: CASTNSLSSYNEQFF.

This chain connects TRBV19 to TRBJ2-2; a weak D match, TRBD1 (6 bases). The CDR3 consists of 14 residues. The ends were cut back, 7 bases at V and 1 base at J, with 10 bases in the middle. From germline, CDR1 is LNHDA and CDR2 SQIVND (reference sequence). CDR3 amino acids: CASKTGWNTGELFF. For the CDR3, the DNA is TGTGCCAGTAAAACAGGGTGGAACACCGGGGAGCTGTTTTTT.